This T cell receptor beta chain originates from a study of T cell changes during pregnancy in multiple sclerosis. The table came from immunoSEQ multiplex PCR; TCRdb's copy has only in-frame clones and leaves some out. The repertoire holds approximately 40,000 clones, 92% seen once, with around 6% in the top ten. The germline V gene has CDR1 MGHRA and CDR2 YSYEKL. Deletions cut 0 bases from V and 1 base from J, with 6 bases between. This CDR3 contains 14 residues. The origin of this receptor is a female donor with multiple sclerosis, enrolled in a pregnancy study. The V and J genes are TRBV4-1 and TRBJ1-1; D gene unclear. Specimen: CD8+ T cells from peripheral blood mononuclear cells, collected in the third trimester of pregnancy. The chain's CDR3 is CASSQDAGNTEAFF. DNA of the CDR3: TGCGCCAGCAGCCAAGATGCAGGGAACACTGAAGCTTTCTTT.